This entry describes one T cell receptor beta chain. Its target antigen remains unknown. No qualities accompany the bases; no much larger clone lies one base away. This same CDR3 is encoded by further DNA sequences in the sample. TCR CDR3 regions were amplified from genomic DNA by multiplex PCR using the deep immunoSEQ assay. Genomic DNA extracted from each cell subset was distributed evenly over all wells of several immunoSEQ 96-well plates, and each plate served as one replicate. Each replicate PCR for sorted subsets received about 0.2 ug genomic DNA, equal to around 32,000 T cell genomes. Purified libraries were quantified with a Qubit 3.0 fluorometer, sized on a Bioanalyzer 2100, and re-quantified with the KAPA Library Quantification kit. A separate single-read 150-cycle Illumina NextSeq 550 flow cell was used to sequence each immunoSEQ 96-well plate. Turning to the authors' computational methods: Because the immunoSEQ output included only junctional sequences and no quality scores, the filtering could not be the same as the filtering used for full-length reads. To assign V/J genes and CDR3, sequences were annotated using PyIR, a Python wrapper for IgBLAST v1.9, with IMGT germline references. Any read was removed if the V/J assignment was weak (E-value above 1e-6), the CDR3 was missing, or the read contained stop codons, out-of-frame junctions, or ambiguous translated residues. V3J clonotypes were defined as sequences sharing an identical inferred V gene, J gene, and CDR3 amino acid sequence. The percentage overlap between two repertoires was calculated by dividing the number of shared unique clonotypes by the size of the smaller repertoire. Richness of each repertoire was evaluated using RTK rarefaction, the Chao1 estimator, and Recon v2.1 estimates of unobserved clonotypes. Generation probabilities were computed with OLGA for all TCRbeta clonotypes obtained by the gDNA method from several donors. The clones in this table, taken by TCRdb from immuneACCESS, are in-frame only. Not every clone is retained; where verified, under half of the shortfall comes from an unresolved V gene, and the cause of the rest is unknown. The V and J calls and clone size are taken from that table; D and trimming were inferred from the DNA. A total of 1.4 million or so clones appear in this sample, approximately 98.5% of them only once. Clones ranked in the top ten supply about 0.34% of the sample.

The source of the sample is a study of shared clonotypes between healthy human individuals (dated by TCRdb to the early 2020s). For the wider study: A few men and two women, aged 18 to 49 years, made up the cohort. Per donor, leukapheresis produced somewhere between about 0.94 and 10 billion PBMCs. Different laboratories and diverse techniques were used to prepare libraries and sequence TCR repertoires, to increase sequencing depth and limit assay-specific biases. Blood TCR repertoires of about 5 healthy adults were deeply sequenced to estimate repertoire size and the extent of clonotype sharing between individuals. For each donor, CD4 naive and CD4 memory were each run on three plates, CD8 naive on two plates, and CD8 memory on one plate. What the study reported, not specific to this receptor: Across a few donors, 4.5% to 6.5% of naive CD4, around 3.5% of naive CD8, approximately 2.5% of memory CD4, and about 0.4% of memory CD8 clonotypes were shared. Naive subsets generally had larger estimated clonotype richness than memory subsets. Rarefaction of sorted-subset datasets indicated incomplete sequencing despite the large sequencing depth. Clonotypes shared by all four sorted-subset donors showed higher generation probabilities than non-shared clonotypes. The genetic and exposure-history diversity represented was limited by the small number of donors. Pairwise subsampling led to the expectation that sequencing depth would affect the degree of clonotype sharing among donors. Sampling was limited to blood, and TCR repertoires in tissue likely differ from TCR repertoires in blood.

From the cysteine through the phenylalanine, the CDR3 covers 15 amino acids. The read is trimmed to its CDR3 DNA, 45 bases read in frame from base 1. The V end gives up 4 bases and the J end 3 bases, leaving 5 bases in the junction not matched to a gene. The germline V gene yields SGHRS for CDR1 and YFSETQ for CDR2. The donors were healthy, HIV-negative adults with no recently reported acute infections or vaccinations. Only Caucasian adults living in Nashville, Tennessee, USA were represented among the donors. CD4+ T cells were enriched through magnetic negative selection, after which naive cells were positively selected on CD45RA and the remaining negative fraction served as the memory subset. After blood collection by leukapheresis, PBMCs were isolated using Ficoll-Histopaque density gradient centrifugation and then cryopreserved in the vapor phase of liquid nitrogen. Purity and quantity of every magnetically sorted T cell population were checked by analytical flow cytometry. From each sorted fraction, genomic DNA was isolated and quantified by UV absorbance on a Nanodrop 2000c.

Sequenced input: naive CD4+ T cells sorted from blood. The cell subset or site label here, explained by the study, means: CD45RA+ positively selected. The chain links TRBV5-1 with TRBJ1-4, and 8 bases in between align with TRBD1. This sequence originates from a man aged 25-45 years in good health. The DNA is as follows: TGCGCCAGCAGCGACCCACAGGGGGCTAATGAAAAACTGTTTTTT. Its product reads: CASSDPQGANEKLFF.